Sequencing of this T cell receptor (beta chain) was carried out in a study of shared clonotypes between healthy human individuals. Concerning this clone itself: Its specificity is not known.

Naive CD4+ cells were CD45RA-selected; the remaining cells were memory. Overall study findings and caveats: Non-shared clonotypes displayed generation probabilities falling below those of clonotypes present in all four donors. Naive subsets tended to show greater estimated richness than memory subsets.

This CDR3 is built from 14 residues. V shed 5 bases and J shed 4 bases, with 15 bases lying between them. Germline V gene sequence: CDR1 SGHDT, CDR2 YYEEEE. Sequencing was performed with immunoSEQ multiplex PCR; in TCRdb, only in-frame clones are kept and a portion is missing. The sample contains 2.3 million or so clones, approximately 95% of which appear only once. V usage is TRBV5-6 and J usage is TRBJ1-2; D is possibly TRBD1 (5 bases). Sample: naive CD4+ T cells from PBMCs. As to subset: CD45RA+ positively selected. This clonotype originated in a man aged 18 to 30 in good health. Some clones in this sample may be carry-over from other donors' samples. The DNA for the CDR3 is TGTGCCAGCAGTTTGCAGGGTCCCCCCTATGGCTACACCTTC. It yields the protein CASSLQGPPYGYTF.